This is a list of T cell receptor beta chains from one sample in a study of blood T cell repertoires in COVID-19. Libraries were prepared by immunoSEQ multiplex PCR; TCRdb keeps only in-frame clonotypes and omits some of them. The sample has about 73,000 clones, around 80% seen once. Sequenced material: peripheral blood. Every receptor here comes from a man aged 80 or over with active or convalescent COVID-19. Both conserved end residues are part of each CDR3. A D gene is named only where the DNA matches it firmly. Clone size is stated in some rows and not others, as once, few, many or a class when expanded.

abundance,d_gene,len,v_gene,j_gene,CDR3aa,CDR3nt
-,TRBD2,16,TRBV7-9,TRBJ2-1,CASSPSLSSGSYEQFF,TGTGCCAGCAGCCCGAGTCTGTCTAGCGGGAGCTATGAGCAGTTCTTC
-,TRBD1,14,TRBV30,TRBJ2-3,CAWSVQGAPDTQYF,TGTGCCTGGAGTGTACAGGGGGCGCCAGATACGCAGTATTTT
once,TRBD2,15,TRBV7-2,TRBJ2-7,CASSRRLAGGYEQYF,TGTGCCAGCAGCCGGAGACTAGCGGGAGGCTACGAGCAGTACTTC
-,TRBD1,14,TRBV5-1,TRBJ1-1,CASSLGGTGSEAFF,TGCGCCAGCAGCTTGGGGGGGACAGGGTCTGAAGCTTTCTTT
-,-,14,TRBV6-5,TRBJ2-1,CASRSTSRVGEQFF,TGTGCCAGCAGATCAACCAGCAGGGTGGGTGAGCAGTTCTTC
once,TRBD2,16,TRBV7-6,TRBJ2-2,CASSASAGRNTGELFF,TGTGCCAGCAGCGCCTCAGCGGGAAGGAACACCGGGGAGCTGTTTTTT
-,-,16,TRBV2,TRBJ2-5,CASSQGFFPPRSTQYF,TGTGCCAGCAGCCAGGGATTTTTCCCACCAAGGTCGACCCAGTACTTC
few,-,13,TRBV7-9,TRBJ1-2,CASSLVRNYGYTF,TGTGCCAGCAGCTTAGTCAGGAACTATGGCTACACCTTC
-,TRBD1,14,TRBV5-1,TRBJ2-7,CASSLRDREGEQYF,TGCGCCAGCAGCCTCCGGGACAGGGAAGGCGAGCAGTACTTC
-,TRBD1,14,TRBV4-3,TRBJ1-5,CASSLNRGHQPQHF,TGCGCCAGCAGCCTGAACAGGGGGCATCAGCCCCAGCATTTT
few,TRBD1,16,TRBV4-1,TRBJ1-4,CASSQPGTGWREKLFF,TGCGCCAGCAGCCAACCCGGGACAGGGTGGCGTGAAAAACTGTTTTTT
few,-,13,TRBV4-3,TRBJ1-4,CASSRDRFGKLFF,TGCGCCAGCAGCCGAGACCGTTTCGGAAAACTGTTTTTT
-,-,15,TRBV6-5,TRBJ1-1,CASSYSKGVNTEAFF,TGTGCCAGCAGTTACTCAAAGGGGGTGAACACTGAAGCTTTCTTT
-,TRBD2,19,TRBV11-3,TRBJ2-2,CASSRGRERGALNTGELFF,TGTGCCAGCAGCCGAGGAAGGGAGCGGGGGGCATTGAACACCGGGGAGCTGTTTTTT
-,-,14,TRBV5-1,TRBJ1-2,CASKWTPTNYGYTF,TGCGCCAGCAAGTGGACACCAACTAACTATGGCTACACCTTC
-,-,14,TRBV5-1,TRBJ1-5,CASSVEGNNQPQHF,TGCGCCAGCAGCGTGGAGGGGAACAATCAGCCCCAGCATTTT
-,TRBD2,15,TRBV18,TRBJ2-3,CASSPASGRTDTQYF,TGTGCCAGCTCACCGGCTAGCGGCCGCACAGATACGCAGTATTTT
-,TRBD1,13,TRBV30,TRBJ1-1,CAWSQDRGTEAFF,TGTGCCTGGAGCCAGGACAGGGGGACTGAAGCTTTCTTT
once,TRBD1,15,TRBV19,TRBJ2-2,CASKQGQPNTGELFF,TGTGCCAGTAAACAGGGACAGCCGAACACCGGGGAGCTGTTTTTT
few,TRBD1,14,TRBV28,TRBJ2-7,CASREGDRVYEQYF,TGTGCCAGCAGGGAAGGGGACAGGGTCTACGAGCAGTACTTC
-,TRBD1,15,TRBV7-7,TRBJ2-7,CASSLGTGASYEQYF,TGTGCTAGCAGCTTGGGGACAGGGGCATCCTACGAGCAGTACTTC
once,-,13,TRBV28,TRBJ1-6,CASSLRQITPLHF,TGTGCCAGCAGTCTACGACAGATAACACCCCTCCACTTT
-,TRBD1,14,TRBV7-2,TRBJ1-5,CASSKGQGNQPQHF,TGTGCCAGCAGCAAGGGACAGGGTAATCAGCCCCAGCATTTT
-,TRBD1,14,TRBV6-5,TRBJ2-7,CASSYGTGLGEQYF,TGTGCCAGCAGTTATGGGACAGGGTTGGGCGAGCAGTACTTC
-,TRBD1,15,TRBV5-1,TRBJ1-6,CASSLWTGVNSPLHF,TGCGCCAGCAGCTTGTGGACAGGGGTTAATTCACCCCTCCACTTT
-,-,14,TRBV14,TRBJ1-1,CASSRQWSGTEAFF,TGTGCCAGCAGCCGACAGTGGAGTGGTACTGAAGCTTTCTTT
-,TRBD2,15,TRBV7-8,TRBJ2-5,CASTPGGRAQETQYF,TGTGCCAGCACCCCAGGCGGGAGGGCCCAAGAGACCCAGTACTTC
-,TRBD2,14,TRBV28,TRBJ2-5,CASSFRGGSETQYF,TGTGCCAGCAGTTTCCGGGGGGGCTCAGAGACCCAGTACTTC
-,-,13,TRBV2,TRBJ1-6,CASSRRGDSPLHF,TGTGCCAGCAGCCGGCGAGGAGATTCACCCCTCCACTTT
-,TRBD2,13,TRBV5-4,TRBJ2-7,CASSLGTSPEQYF,TGTGCCAGCAGCTTGGGGACTAGTCCCGAGCAGTACTTC
-,-,15,TRBV10-2,TRBJ2-7,CASSELRQGGGEQYF,TGCGCCAGCAGTGAGCTAAGACAGGGCGGGGGGGAGCAGTACTTC
-,-,14,TRBV5-1,TRBJ2-5,CASSFLRGGETQYF,TGCGCCAGCAGCTTTCTCCGGGGAGGAGAGACCCAGTACTTC
-,TRBD2,14,TRBV5-6,TRBJ2-5,CASSRTSGKETQYF,TGTGCCAGCAGCCGGACTAGCGGAAAAGAGACCCAGTACTTC
few,TRBD1,16,TRBV5-1,TRBJ1-6,CASSGGQGANNSPLHF,TGCGCCAGCAGCGGTGGACAGGGAGCAAATAATTCACCCCTCCACTTT
-,TRBD1,15,TRBV6-6,TRBJ1-1,CASSPGQGIGTEAFF,TGTGCCAGCAGTCCGGGACAGGGTATAGGGACTGAAGCTTTCTTT
-,-,13,TRBV7-9,TRBJ2-6,CASSPAGANVLTF,TGTGCCAGCAGCCCAGCTGGGGCCAACGTCCTGACTTTC
-,-,12,TRBV6-5,TRBJ2-3,CASTPNTDTQYF,TGTGCCAGCACCCCTAACACAGATACGCAGTATTTT
-,-,16,TRBV27,TRBJ1-1,CASSLWGTLTNTEAFF,TGTGCCAGCAGTTTATGGGGCACACTTACGAACACTGAAGCTTTCTTT
-,TRBD2,15,TRBV18,TRBJ2-1,CASSRGGRADNEQFF,TGTGCCAGCTCACGTGGCGGGAGGGCCGACAATGAGCAGTTCTTC
-,-,14,TRBV28,TRBJ2-7,CASSLRTGSYEQYF,TGTGCCAGCAGTCTCCGGACTGGATCCTACGAGCAGTACTTC
-,TRBD1,15,TRBV18,TRBJ1-4,CASSEKTGTTEKLFF,TGTGCCAGCTCAGAGAAGACAGGGACCACTGAAAAACTGTTTTTT
-,-,10,TRBV20-1,TRBJ2-5,CSAERETQYF,TGCAGTGCAGAGAGGGAGACCCAGTACTTC
-,TRBD2,18,TRBV4-1,TRBJ2-6,CASSLGLAGGLGANVLTF,TGCGCCAGCAGCCTTGGACTAGCGGGGGGGCTCGGGGCCAACGTCCTGACTTTC
-,TRBD1,16,TRBV5-1,TRBJ1-4,CASSFSPTGGSEKLFF,TGCGCCAGCAGCTTTTCTCCGACAGGGGGAAGCGAAAAACTGTTTTTT
-,-,15,TRBV5-8,TRBJ2-7,CASTSHKTVTYEQYF,TGTGCCAGCACCTCTCATAAGACAGTGACCTACGAGCAGTACTTC
few,-,14,TRBV11-3,TRBJ1-6,CASSPGNYNSPLHF,TGTGCCAGCAGCCCGGGAAACTATAATTCACCCCTCCACTTT
-,TRBD2,14,TRBV6-6,TRBJ2-7,CASSFTGTGGEQYF,TGTGCCAGCAGTTTTACCGGGACGGGAGGCGAGCAGTACTTC